These 28 T cell receptor beta chains originate from one sample sequenced in a study of blood T cell repertoires in COVID-19. Profiling relied on immunoSEQ multiplex PCR, and the TCRdb table lists in-frame clones only, not all of them. This table has 250,000 to 300,000 clones, around nine tenths appearing once. Sequenced: peripheral blood. The receptors were sampled from a woman aged 40 to 55 who had recovered from COVID-19.

The chain uses TRBV18 and TRBJ2-7, with 9 bases that match TRBD1. With V trimmed by 0 bases and J by 1 base, 1 base remained unmatched. The CDR3 is 15 amino acids. Germline CDR1 KGHSH, CDR2 LQKENI. CDR3 residues: CASSPPTGGSYEQYF. The CDR3 DNA follows: TGTGCCAGCTCACCACCGACAGGGGGGTCCTACGAGCAGTACTTC.

The chain joins TRBV9 to TRBJ1-1; the D is unclear. The CDR3 is 13 residues long. V was cut by 0 bases and J by 4 bases, with 7 bases left in between. The V gene's germline CDR1 is SGDLS and CDR2 YYNGEE. The CDR3 reads CASSVDGVTEAFF. The DNA for the CDR3 is TGTGCCAGCAGCGTAGACGGGGTCACTGAAGCTTTCTTT.

This clone has a handful of counts. This chain joins TRBV24-1 and TRBJ2-5; D perhaps matches TRBD2 (6 bases). The V and J ends lost 7 bases and 2 bases respectively, with 16 bases between them. The germline CDR1 and CDR2 sequences are KGHDR and SFDVKD. This CDR3 contains 15 residues. This CDR3 is CATRASEAGQETQYF. DNA for the CDR3: TGTGCCACCAGGGCGAGTGAAGCGGGTCAAGAGACCCAGTACTTC.

This chain joins TRBV30 and TRBJ2-2; 7 nucleotides agree with TRBD2. Trimming took 0 bases from V and 7 from J; bases not matched to a gene: 8. CDR3 length equals 15 residues. CDR1 and CDR2 (germline): GTSNPN, SVGIG (reference sequence). CDR3 loop: CAWSVRAGWGGELFF. CDR3 in DNA: TGTGCCTGGAGTGTACGAGCGGGATGGGGCGGGGAGCTGTTTTTT.

This clone was observed once. The chain is built from TRBV30 and TRBJ2-7, with TRBD1 matching over 7 bases. Trimming removed 3 bases from V and 4 bases from J; junction bases left unmatched: 6. CDR1 and CDR2 (germline): GTSNPN, SVGIG (reference sequence). CDR3 length: 13 residues. Here the CDR3 DNA reads TGTGCCTGGAGCCCTACAGGGGTGTACGAGCAGTACTTC. Translated: CAWSPTGVYEQYF.

The J gene is TRBJ2-3, the V gene TRBV5-6; TRBD2 aligns across 8 bases. Germline V gene lookup returns CDR1 SGHDT and CDR2 YYEEEE. V lost 3 bases and J lost 4; bases outside the gene matches: 16. The CDR3 runs to 18 residues. The chain's CDR3 is CASSSEGGAGVWADTQYF. The CDR3 coding sequence is TGTGCCAGCAGCTCGGAGGGTGGAGCGGGAGTTTGGGCAGATACGCAGTATTTT.

The chain recombines TRBV5-6 with TRBJ2-2, with D maybe TRBD2 (6 bases). Trimming took off 1 base at V and 5 bases at J, with 18 bases between the two ends. Looked up from germline, CDR1 is SGHDT and CDR2 is YYEEEE. This CDR3 region has 17 residues. CDR3 sequence reads: CASSLFTGVSRTGELFF. The CDR3 DNA sequence: TGTGCCAGCAGCTTGTTTACGGGGGTCTCTCGGACCGGGGAGCTGTTTTTT.

V and J are TRBV11-2 and TRBJ1-1; no clear D. Per germline, CDR1 SGHAT and CDR2 FQNNGV. With 4 bases removed from V and 1 base from J, the gap between germline ends came to 7 bases. The CDR3 consists of 13 residues. The CDR3 region is CASSSGRNTEAFF. The CDR3 nucleotides read TGTGCCAGCAGCTCGGGTCGGAACACTGAAGCTTTCTTT.

V usage is TRBV15 and J usage is TRBJ2-7, with 7 bases fitting TRBD1. The J segment lost 3 bases and the V segment lost 3 bases, leaving 14 bases of the junction unmatched. CDR3 length: 17 amino acids. Germline V gene data show CDR1 as LNHNV and CDR2 as YYDKDF (reference sequence). Here the CDR3 reads CATSRESRQGVGYEQYF. CDR3 DNA sequence: TGTGCCACCAGCAGGGAGTCTCGACAGGGCGTCGGCTACGAGCAGTACTTC.

The chain employs TRBV6-6 and TRBJ2-3; 7 positions agree with TRBD2. The CDR3 is made up of 15 amino acids. Germline V gene data show CDR1 as MNHNY and CDR2 as SVGAGI (reference sequence). V was pared by 8 bases and J by 2 bases, with 10 bases of the junction left unmatched. The CDR3 loop is CASAGTSATTDTQYF. The CDR3 DNA is TGTGCCAGCGCGGGCACTAGCGCGACCACAGATACGCAGTATTTT.

This clone came up once. The V gene is TRBV19, the J gene TRBJ2-5, with 10 bases identical to TRBD1. CDR3 length: 14 residues. V was clipped by 4 bases and J by 5 bases; unmatched bases: 4. The germline gives CDR1 LNHDA, CDR2 SQIVND (reference sequence). The CDR3: CASSRQGAGETQYF. CDR3 in DNA: TGTGCCAGTAGTAGACAGGGGGCCGGGGAGACCCAGTACTTC.

The genes are TRBV10-3 and TRBJ2-2; possibly TRBD2 for D (6 bases). This CDR3 is built from 12 residues. From germline, CDR1 is ENHRY and CDR2 SYGVKD. Trimming stripped 1 base from V and 10 bases from J, with 7 bases between. CDR3: CAISEWEVELFF. The CDR3 nucleotides read TGTGCCATCAGTGAGTGGGAGGTGGAGCTGTTTTTT.

The rearrangement links TRBV5-1 to TRBJ2-5; TRBD2 might be the D (6 bases). Germline values: CDR1 SGHRS, CDR2 YFSETQ. The CDR3 contains 15 residues. Trimming removed 4 bases at V and 4 bases at J, with 17 bases between. CDR3 DNA: TGCGCCAGCAGCCCGGGAGTGGGACCCCGAGAGACCCAGTACTTC. Translated, it gives CASSPGVGPRETQYF.

CDR3 sequence: CASSARRAGEQYF. CDR3 DNA: TGTGCCAGCAGCGCCCGGAGGGCCGGAGAGCAGTACTTC. This chain uses TRBV9 with TRBJ2-7, with D perhaps TRBD2 (6 bases). Germline V gives CDR1 SGDLS, CDR2 YYNGEE. This CDR3 has 13 residues. V was cut by 3 bases and J by 7 bases, with 14 bases left in between.

The V gene is TRBV27, the J gene TRBJ2-5; D perhaps matches TRBD1 (6 bases). With 5 bases removed from V and 5 bases from J, the gap between germline ends came to 24 bases. In germline, CDR1 is MNHEY, CDR2 SMNVEV (reference sequence). The CDR3 has 17 residues. CDR3 in amino acids: CASSPRPTGNGRETQYF. CDR3 in DNA: TGTGCCAGCAGTCCGAGACCTACAGGGAACGGTAGGGAGACCCAGTACTTC.

The chain carries TRBV19 and TRBJ2-7; 9 bases line up with TRBD1. Germline V CDR1 and CDR2: LNHDA, SQIVND (reference sequence). The J segment lost 5 bases and the V segment lost 5 bases, leaving 10 bases of the junction unmatched. The CDR3 consists of 15 residues. CDR3 nucleotide sequence: TGTGCCAGTAGTGCCGGGACAGGGTTCTTCCACGAGCAGTACTTC. As protein: CASSAGTGFFHEQYF.

The rearrangement uses TRBV7-2 and TRBJ2-1; 12 positions match TRBD2. Unmatched junction bases numbered 12, after V lost 6 bases and J lost 9 bases. From germline, CDR1 is SGHTA and CDR2 FQGNSA. CDR3 size: 16 residues. The CDR3 loop reads CASSYLAGGPIGEQFF. The DNA of the CDR3 is TGTGCCAGCAGTTACCTAGCGGGAGGGCCTATAGGTGAGCAGTTCTTC.

This rearrangement joins TRBV12-5 to TRBJ1-5; 7 bases match TRBD1. Looked up from germline, CDR1 is LGHNT and CDR2 is FRNRAP. The CDR3 spans 13 residues. V gave up 9 bases and J gave up 6 bases; unmatched junction bases: 8. This chain's CDR3 is CASRGGRVQPQHF. In nucleotides, the CDR3 is TGTGCTAGCCGAGGGGGCCGGGTTCAGCCCCAGCATTTT.

The chain is built from TRBV5-1 and TRBJ2-7; 10 bases fit TRBD1. Trimming removed 4 bases from V and 2 bases from J; junction bases left unmatched: 3. The CDR3 is 14 amino acids. Germline V gene lookup returns CDR1 SGHRS and CDR2 YFSETQ. CDR3 sequence: CASSPDRGPYEQYF. The CDR3 bases are TGCGCCAGCAGCCCCGACAGGGGGCCCTACGAGCAGTACTTC.

This clone has only one observation. The rearrangement uses TRBV5-1 and TRBJ2-7; 10 positions match TRBD2. V was pared by 0 bases and J by 4 bases, with 10 bases of the junction left unmatched. CDR3 length equals 17 residues. The germline V gene has CDR1 SGHRS and CDR2 YFSETQ. CDR3 in amino acids: CASSLAPTSGMIYEQYF. The CDR3 bases are TGCGCCAGCAGCTTGGCCCCAACTAGCGGGATGATTTACGAGCAGTACTTC.

The chain links TRBV25-1 to TRBJ2-1, with D maybe TRBD2 (5 bases). The CDR3 runs 15 residues. The germline V gene encodes CDR1 MGHDK and CDR2 SYGVNS. Trimming pared 7 bases from V and 3 bases from J, leaving 16 bases between. The CDR3 DNA is TGTGCCAGCACCGAGGGAAGCTCTTACTACAATGAGCAGTTCTTC. Amino acid sequence: CASTEGSSYYNEQFF.

This clone came up a few times. This CDR3 reads CASSYLSSYNEQFF. CDR3 DNA: TGTGCCAGCAGTTACCTGAGCTCCTACAATGAGCAGTTCTTC. The chain joins TRBV6-2 or TRBV6-3 to TRBJ2-1; D remains ambiguous. Germline V gene lookup returns CDR1 MNHEY and CDR2 SVGEGT. V was clipped by 2 bases and J by 0 bases, with 5 bases between them. The CDR3 length is 14 residues.

This rearrangement joins TRBV9 to TRBJ1-3; D not certain. Trimming removed 4 bases from V and 0 bases from J, with 5 bases in between. Germline V gene lookup returns CDR1 SGDLS and CDR2 YYNGEE. The CDR3 runs 13 residues. In DNA, the CDR3 is TGTGCCAGCAGCTTGTACTCTGGAAACACCATATATTTT. Translated, it gives CASSLYSGNTIYF.

V is TRBV5-6 and J is TRBJ2-7; 8 nucleotides align to TRBD1. Germline V lookup: CDR1 SGHDT, CDR2 YYEEEE. Trimming took 6 bases from V and 0 from J; bases not matched to a gene: 14. CDR3 size: 17 residues. The CDR3 loop is CASTSLVRQGSSYEQYF. The CDR3 coding sequence is TGTGCCAGCACCAGCTTAGTTAGACAGGGGAGCTCCTACGAGCAGTACTTC.

This rearrangement joins TRBV7-3 to TRBJ2-3; the D gene is possibly TRBD2 (6 bases). V lost 3 bases and J lost 0, with 10 bases in between. The length of the CDR3 is 15 residues. Per germline, CDR1 SGHTA and CDR2 FQGTGA. CDR3 amino acids: CASSFSGTSTDTQYF. The CDR3 nucleotides read TGTGCCAGCAGCTTTAGCGGAACTAGCACAGATACGCAGTATTTT.

The chain joins TRBV5-1 to TRBJ2-3, with D possibly being TRBD1 (6 bases). The V end was cut by 0 bases, the J end by 15 bases, with 20 bases between. The CDR3 extends over 14 amino acids. Per germline, CDR1 SGHRS and CDR2 YFSETQ. The CDR3: CASSLGERATDSYF. In DNA form, the CDR3 reads TGCGCCAGCAGCTTGGGTGAGAGGGCAACGGACAGTTATTTT.

This clone was recorded a few times. CDR3 nucleotides: TGTGCCAGCTCACCACTCCTAGCGGGAACGGGGAATGAGCAGTTCTTC. It encodes CASSPLLAGTGNEQFF. The chain has TRBV18 and TRBJ2-1; 9 bases fit TRBD2. This CDR3 is built from 16 residues. Germline CDR1 KGHSH, CDR2 LQKENI. The junction had 8 bases not matched to a gene; V was cut back by 1 base and J by 7 bases.

J is TRBJ2-1 and V is TRBV15; maybe TRBD2 (5 bases). The CDR3 totals 17 residues. CDR1 and CDR2 from the germline V gene are LNHNV and YYDKDF (reference sequence). Deletions cut 3 bases from V and 7 bases from J, with 22 bases between. The CDR3 DNA follows: TGTGCCACCAGCAGGGAGACCGGGTCCACGGGATCTAATGAGCAGTTCTTC. Protein: CATSRETGSTGSNEQFF.